The 11 T cell receptor delta chains presented below share a single source sample, sequenced in a study of TRDV2 sequences in healthy donors. TCRdb used CATT to re-call clones from the PCR reads. Found here are about a thousand delta-chain clones, over 55% of them singletons; the top ten hold 19%. Material: Vd2+ gamma-delta T cells from blood. The receptors here all came from a human donor in good health.

The chain recombines TRDV2 with TRDJ1; 7 nucleotides align to TRDD3. V lost 3 bases, J lost 11 bases, and 14 bases stayed unmatched. The CDR3 covers 14 residues. Germline CDR1 reads GEAIGNYY; CDR2 reads EKD. As DNA, the CDR3 is TGTGCCTGTGACTCTCTTGGGGGACCCGGCGGGCTCATCTTT. Its protein product is CACDSLGGPGGLIF.

The chain has TRDV2 and TRDJ1; 8 bases fit TRDD3. The CDR3 extends over 19 amino acids. Germline V gives CDR1 GEAIGNYY, CDR2 EKD. The J segment lost 2 bases and the V segment lost 3 bases, leaving 19 bases of the junction unmatched. The CDR3 sequence is CACDSLSSGTGGRTDKLIF. The CDR3 bases are TGTGCCTGTGACTCCCTTTCCTCCGGTACTGGGGGTAGGACCGATAAACTCATCTTT.

The gene calls are TRDV2 and TRDJ3, with a weak D call TRDD3 (5 bases). V was cut by 0 bases and J by 2 bases, with 19 bases left in between. This CDR3 comprises 20 residues. Germline V CDR1 and CDR2: GEAIGNYY, EKD. The CDR3 loop reads CACDTVRVAGNTWDTRQMFF. CDR3 nucleotides: TGTGCCTGTGACACCGTGCGAGTAGCTGGGAATACCTGGGACACCCGACAGATGTTTTTC.

This clone turned up a few times. The chain is built from TRDV2 and TRDJ1; 8 bases map to TRDD3. CDR1 and CDR2 (germline): GEAIGNYY, EKD. The CDR3 covers 18 residues. V shed 2 bases, J shed 4 bases, and the junction held 17 bases outside the gene matches. CDR3 nucleotide sequence: TGTGCCTGTGACAATGGAACGTTACTGGGGGCCCTACTCGATAAACTCATCTTT. It codes for CACDNGTLLGALLDKLIF.

The rearrangement uses TRDV2 and TRDJ1; 13 bases map to TRDD3. The CDR3 runs 16 residues. Trimming took 3 bases from V and 4 from J; bases not matched to a gene: 7. Per the germline V gene, CDR1 is GEAIGNYY and CDR2 is EKD. The CDR3 DNA is TGTGCCTGTGACTCTCTACTGGGGGATACGAGCGATAAACTCATCTTT. This translates into CACDSLLGDTSDKLIF.

This clone appeared a few times. The chain links TRDV2 to TRDJ3; D may be TRDD3 (5 bases). V was shortened by 0 bases and J by 0 bases, with 14 bases between the two germline ends. CDR1 GEAIGNYY and CDR2 EKD come from the germline V gene. The CDR3 is made up of 19 amino acids. CDR3 in amino acids: CACDTVGGSRSWDTRQMFF. The CDR3 DNA reads as TGTGCCTGTGACACCGTCGGGGGGTCGCGCTCCTGGGACACCCGACAGATGTTTTTC.

For this clone: Other nucleotide sequences in the sample specify the same CDR3. The chain joins TRDV2 to TRDJ1; 10 nucleotides agree with TRDD3. CDR3 length: 14 residues. V lost 2 bases to trimming and J lost 2 bases; unmatched junction nucleotides: 1. Per germline, CDR1 GEAIGNYY and CDR2 EKD. In nucleotides, the CDR3 is TGTGCCTGTGACAAACTGGGGGATACCGATAAACTCATCTTT. Residues: CACDKLGDTDKLIF.

This chain links TRDV2 with TRDJ1, with 8 bases that match TRDD3. This CDR3 comprises 19 residues. Unmatched junction bases numbered 15, after V lost 1 base and J lost 0 bases. The germline CDR1 and CDR2 sequences are GEAIGNYY and EKD. The CDR3 loop reads CACDTVLGANPLYTDKLIF. The CDR3 coding sequence is TGTGCCTGTGACACAGTACTGGGGGCAAACCCTTTGTACACCGATAAACTCATCTTT.

The V call is TRDV2, the J call TRDJ1, with 13 bases lining up with TRDD3. CDR3 size: 25 residues. CDR1 and CDR2 from the germline V gene are GEAIGNYY and EKD. V dropped 0 bases and J dropped 0; count of bases not matched to a gene: 27. CDR3: CACDTVSPAGFAYSLGDTYTDKLIF. The CDR3 DNA reads as TGTGCCTGTGACACCGTGTCCCCGGCAGGCTTTGCCTACTCACTGGGGGATACGTACACCGATAAACTCATCTTT.

About this clone: A far larger clone is a single base away, which makes a read error likely. The same CDR3 is also encoded by other DNA sequences in this sample. The chain recombines TRDV2 with TRDJ3, with D tentatively TRDD3 (5 bases). The CDR3 runs to 20 residues. Germline assignment: CDR1 GEAIGNYY and CDR2 EKD. Trimming removed 1 base from V and 0 bases from J, with 18 bases in between. DNA of the CDR3: TGTGCCTGTGACACTGCCAGCGGGGGGCCCAGCTCCTGGGACACCCGACAGATGTTTTTC. Translated: CACDTASGGPSSWDTRQMFF.

The chain recombines TRDV2 with TRDJ1, with 10 bases that match TRDD3. Germline V gene lookup returns CDR1 GEAIGNYY and CDR2 EKD. This CDR3 contains 24 residues. Trimming cost V 1 base and J 0 bases; bases outside gene matches: 28. The CDR3 region has the DNA TGTGCCTGTGACACACTTAGCCCCGGAGTTGGGGGGGATACGCGAAAACTTTACACCGATAAACTCATCTTT. This encodes CACDTLSPGVGGDTRKLYTDKLIF.